This T cell receptor beta chain was documented in a study of T cell responses to AZD1222 COVID-19 vaccine. With respect to this clone: What it binds is unknown.

This CDR3 contains 14 residues. CDR1 and CDR2 (germline): GTSNPN, SVGIG (reference sequence). Trimming cost V 3 bases and J 0 bases, with 8 bases left between them. Study-wide results and caveats: Unmutated variant regions reportedly attract nearly half of all spike-specific TCRs. CD4 TCRs associated with vaccination spanned spike, dominating at 160-218 and 743-854. An increase in Spike-specific TCR breadth and depth was observed after two AZD1222 doses. Most donors were white British, females outnumbered males, and clonal diversity was possibly underestimated.

Assay used: immunoSEQ multiplex PCR; TCRdb lists only in-frame clones, some missing. The sample has under 70,000 clones, approximately 88% seen once. This TCR derives from an adult in good health. The chain combines TRBV30 with TRBJ2-2; D is perhaps TRBD2 (6 bases). The specimen comprised peripheral blood, sampled on day 0 of AZD1222 vaccination. CDR3 sequence: CAWRRGSNTGELFF. DNA for the CDR3: TGTGCCTGGAGGCGGGGCTCGAACACCGGGGAGCTGTTTTTT.